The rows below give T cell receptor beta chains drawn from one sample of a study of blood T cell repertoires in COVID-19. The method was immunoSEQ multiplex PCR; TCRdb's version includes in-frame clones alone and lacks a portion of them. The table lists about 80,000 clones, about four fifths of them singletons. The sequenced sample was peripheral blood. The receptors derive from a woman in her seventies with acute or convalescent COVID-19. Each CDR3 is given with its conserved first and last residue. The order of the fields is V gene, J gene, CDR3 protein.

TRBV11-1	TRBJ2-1	CASSPFPRGGYNEQFF
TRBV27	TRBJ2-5	CASSLFSPGRGETQYF
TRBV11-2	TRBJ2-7	CASSSGKQGVSSYEQYF
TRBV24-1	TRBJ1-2	CATTEGQGYGYTF
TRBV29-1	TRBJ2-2	CSVQSGTNTGELFF
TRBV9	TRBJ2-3	CASSVDGGSSTDTQYF
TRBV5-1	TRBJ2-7	CASSLGQSSYEQYF
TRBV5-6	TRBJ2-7	CASSSSLVRASYEQYF
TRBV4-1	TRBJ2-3	CASSQTGGQDTQYF
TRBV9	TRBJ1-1	CASSFGTGETEAFF
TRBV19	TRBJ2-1	CASSIGSSGSFDEQFF
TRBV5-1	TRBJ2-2	CASSLVFLAQSGELFF
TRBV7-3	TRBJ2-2	CASSLNHRGNTGELFF
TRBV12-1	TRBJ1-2	CASSVMGATNYGYTF
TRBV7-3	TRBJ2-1	CASSPDRLAGEDEQFF
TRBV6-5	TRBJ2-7	CASSQGAQYEQYF
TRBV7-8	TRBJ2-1	CASSLDSGRSREQFF
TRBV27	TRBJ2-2	CASRDRRGVTGELFF
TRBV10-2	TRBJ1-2	CASSGGQGDGYTF
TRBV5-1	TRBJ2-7	CASSLNQGYEQYF
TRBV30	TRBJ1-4	CAWSKGQGREKLFF
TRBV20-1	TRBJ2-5	CSASVAGRKETQYF
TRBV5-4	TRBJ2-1	CASSLPSGSGTYNEQFF
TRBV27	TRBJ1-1	CASSFGTTDEAFF
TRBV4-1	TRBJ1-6	CASSQAGTANNSPLHF
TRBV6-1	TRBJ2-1	CASSESLAGPSSYNEQFF
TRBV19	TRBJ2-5	CASSLTGEETQYF
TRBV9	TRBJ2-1	CASSVAGEQFF
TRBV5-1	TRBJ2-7	CASSLDPYGGGYEQYF
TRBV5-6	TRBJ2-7	CASSISGTGFYEQYF
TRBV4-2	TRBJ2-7	CASSQDLTTAYEQYF
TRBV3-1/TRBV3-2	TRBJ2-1	CASSPRGLAHNEQFF
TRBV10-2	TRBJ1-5	CASSDRRLGNQPQHF
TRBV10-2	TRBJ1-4	CASSGGQDNEKLFF
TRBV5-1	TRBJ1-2	CASSNPGQADGYTF
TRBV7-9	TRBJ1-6	CASSLEGNSPLHF
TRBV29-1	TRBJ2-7	CSGASGGEQYF